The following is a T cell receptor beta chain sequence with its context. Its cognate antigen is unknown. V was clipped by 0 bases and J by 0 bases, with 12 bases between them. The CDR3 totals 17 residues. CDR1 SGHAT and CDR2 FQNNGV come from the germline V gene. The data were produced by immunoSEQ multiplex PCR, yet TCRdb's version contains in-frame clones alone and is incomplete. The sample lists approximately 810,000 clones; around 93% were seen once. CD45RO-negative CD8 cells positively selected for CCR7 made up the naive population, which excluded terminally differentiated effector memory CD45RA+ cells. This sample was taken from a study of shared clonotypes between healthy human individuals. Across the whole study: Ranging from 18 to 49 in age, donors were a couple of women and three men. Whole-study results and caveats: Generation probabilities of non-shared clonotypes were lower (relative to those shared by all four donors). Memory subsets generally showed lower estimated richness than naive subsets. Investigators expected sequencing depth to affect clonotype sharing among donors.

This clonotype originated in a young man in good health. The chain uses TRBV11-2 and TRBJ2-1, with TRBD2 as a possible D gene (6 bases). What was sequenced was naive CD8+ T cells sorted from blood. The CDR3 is CASSLEWGVRSYNEQFF. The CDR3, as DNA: TGTGCCAGCAGCTTAGAGTGGGGGGTGCGCTCCTACAATGAGCAGTTCTTC.